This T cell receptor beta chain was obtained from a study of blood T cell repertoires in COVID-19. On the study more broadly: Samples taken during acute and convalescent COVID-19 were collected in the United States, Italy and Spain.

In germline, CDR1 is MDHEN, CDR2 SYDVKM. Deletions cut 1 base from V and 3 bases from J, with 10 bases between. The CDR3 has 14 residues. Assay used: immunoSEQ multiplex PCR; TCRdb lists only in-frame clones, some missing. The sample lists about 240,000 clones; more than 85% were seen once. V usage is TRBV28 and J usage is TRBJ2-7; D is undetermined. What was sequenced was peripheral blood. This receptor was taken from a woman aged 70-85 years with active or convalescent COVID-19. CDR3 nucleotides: TGTGCCAGCAGTTTATCGGCAGGCCTCTACGAGCAGTACTTC. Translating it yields CASSLSAGLYEQYF.